This T cell receptor (beta chain) came from a study of blood T cell repertoires in COVID-19. Study context: COVID-19 samples, acute and convalescent, were from the United States, Italy and Spain.

Adults between roughly 18 and 95 years of age took part from under 30 US areas. Assay used: immunoSEQ multiplex PCR; TCRdb lists only in-frame clones, some missing. This sample yields 300,000 to 350,000 clones, of which 85% to 90% are seen a single time; 3.5% to 4.5% belongs to the top ten. This sequence originates from a young woman with acute COVID-19. The sequencing input was PBMCs or T cells enriched from blood (not recorded which).

In nucleotides, the CDR3 is TGTGCCAGCAGCTCCCCGCCGGGCGGGACTGAAGCTTTCTTT. Translated, it gives CASSSPPGGTEAFF. The chain has TRBV11-2 and TRBJ1-1; D call uncertain. Trimming pared 4 bases from V and 5 bases from J, leaving 14 bases between. CDR1 and CDR2 from the germline V gene are SGHAT and FQNNGV. This CDR3 comprises 14 residues.